A single sample is the source of the 7 T cell receptor beta chains below, sequenced in a study of blood T cell repertoires in COVID-19. The protocol was immunoSEQ multiplex PCR, while the TCRdb copy is restricted to in-frame clones and leaves out a portion. The data hold a few hundred thousand clones, with approximately 83% observed a single time. The sequenced material came from peripheral blood. All receptors come from a man older than 75 with acute or convalescent COVID-19.

This clone was counted once. The chain joins TRBV18 to TRBJ2-2; 8 positions match TRBD1. Germline V lookup: CDR1 KGHSH, CDR2 LQKENI. V trimming: 1 base; J trimming: 6 bases; junction bases outside the gene matches: 10. The CDR3 extends over 17 amino acids. CDR3 DNA: TGTGCCAGCTCACCACGGACAGGGACCCAGGGGGCCGGGGAGCTGTTTTTT. Translation: CASSPRTGTQGAGELFF.

The chain uses TRBV5-5 and TRBJ2-1; 8 bases agree with TRBD2. This CDR3 comprises 17 residues. Germline assignment: CDR1 SGHKS and CDR2 YYEKEE (reference sequence). J lost 5 bases, V lost 0 bases, and 10 bases had no gene match. The DNA for the CDR3 is TGTGCCAGCAGCTTGGCGGCCCGCGGGAGGCCCAACAATGAGCAGTTCTTC. This codes for CASSLAARGRPNNEQFF.

The CDR3 reads CASSLSGQTNSPLHF. CDR3 in DNA: TGTGCCAGCAGCTTATCGGGACAGACCAATTCACCCCTCCACTTT. The chain recombines TRBV7-9 with TRBJ1-6; 7 nucleotides agree with TRBD1. Unmatched junction bases numbered 5, after V lost 2 bases and J lost 7 bases. The CDR3 contains 15 residues. Germline lookup yields CDR1 SEHNR and CDR2 FQNEAQ (reference sequence).

The genes are TRBV3-1 (or the pseudogene TRBV3-2) and TRBJ2-7; TRBD2 matches at 8 bases. The CDR3 extends over 14 amino acids. The germline V gene has CDR1 LGHDT and CDR2 YNNKEL (reference sequence). Losses at the gene ends were 1 base for V and 4 bases for J; bases not matched to a gene: 3. CDR3 DNA sequence: TGTGCCAGCAGCCAAGCGGGAGGGGGGTACGAGCAGTACTTC. Residues: CASSQAGGGYEQYF.

In this sample, this clone turned up once. The V gene is TRBV28, the J gene TRBJ1-2; a weak D match, TRBD1 (5 bases). Trimming stripped 3 bases from V and 4 bases from J, with 12 bases between. The V gene's germline CDR1 is MDHEN and CDR2 SYDVKM. The CDR3 is made up of 14 amino acids. This CDR3 is CASSFSGVSYGYTF. The CDR3 bases are TGTGCCAGCAGTTTTTCGGGGGTTTCCTATGGCTACACCTTC.

The chain is built from TRBV24-1 and TRBJ2-2, with unresolved D. V shed 9 bases and J shed 0 bases, with 10 bases lying between them. The CDR3 consists of 14 residues. The germline V gene has CDR1 KGHDR and CDR2 SFDVKD. CDR3 DNA: TGTGCCACCCGTCCGGGTTCGAACACCGGGGAGCTGTTTTTT. It codes for CATRPGSNTGELFF.

This chain uses TRBV4-1 with TRBJ2-7, with 11 nucleotides matching TRBD2. Germline V gene sequence: CDR1 MGHRA, CDR2 YSYEKL. The length of the CDR3 is 16 residues. Trimming at V came to 1 base and at J to 2 bases, leaving 4 bases not matched to a gene. The CDR3 here is CASSQAPGLAAYEQYF. As DNA, the CDR3 is TGCGCCAGCAGCCAAGCACCGGGACTAGCGGCCTACGAGCAGTACTTC.